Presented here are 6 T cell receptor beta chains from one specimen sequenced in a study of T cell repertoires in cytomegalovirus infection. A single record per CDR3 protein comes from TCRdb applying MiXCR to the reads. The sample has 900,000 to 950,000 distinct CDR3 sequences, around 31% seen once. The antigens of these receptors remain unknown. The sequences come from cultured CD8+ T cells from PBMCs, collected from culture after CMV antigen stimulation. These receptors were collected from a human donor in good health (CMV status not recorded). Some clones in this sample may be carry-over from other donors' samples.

The CDR3 reads CASSTGGPPSHSPLHF. The CDR3 DNA reads as TGTGCCAGCAGCACGGGAGGACCGCCAAGTCATTCACCCCTCCACTTT. This chain links TRBV7-8 with TRBJ1-6, with D hard to call. Germline lookup yields CDR1 SGHVS and CDR2 FQNEAQ. Trimming took 5 bases from V and 8 from J, leaving 19 bases between them. CDR3 length equals 16 residues.

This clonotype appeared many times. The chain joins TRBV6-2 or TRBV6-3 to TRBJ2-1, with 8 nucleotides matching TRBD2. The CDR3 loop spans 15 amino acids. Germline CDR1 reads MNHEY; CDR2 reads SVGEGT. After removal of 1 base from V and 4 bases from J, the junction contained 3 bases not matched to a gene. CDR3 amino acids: CASSYFAGGYNEQFF. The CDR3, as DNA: TGTGCCAGCAGTTACTTCGCGGGGGGATACAATGAGCAGTTCTTC.

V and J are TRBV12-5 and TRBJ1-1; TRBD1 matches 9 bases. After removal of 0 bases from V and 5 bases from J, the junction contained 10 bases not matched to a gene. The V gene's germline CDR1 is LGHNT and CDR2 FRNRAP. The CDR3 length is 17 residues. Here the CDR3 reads CASGLVGQGWLKTEAFF. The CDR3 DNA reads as TGTGCTAGTGGTTTGGTCGGACAGGGGTGGTTAAAGACTGAAGCTTTCTTT.

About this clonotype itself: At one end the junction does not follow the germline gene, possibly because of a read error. CDR3: CASSFPIAGAYNVQFF. The CDR3 bases are TGTGCCAGCAGTTTCCCTATAGCGGGGGCTTACAATGTGCAGTTCTTC. This chain joins TRBV6-2 or TRBV6-3 and TRBJ2-1; TRBD2 matches 9 bases. Germline V gene lookup returns CDR1 MNHEY and CDR2 SVGEGT. The CDR3 length is 16 residues.

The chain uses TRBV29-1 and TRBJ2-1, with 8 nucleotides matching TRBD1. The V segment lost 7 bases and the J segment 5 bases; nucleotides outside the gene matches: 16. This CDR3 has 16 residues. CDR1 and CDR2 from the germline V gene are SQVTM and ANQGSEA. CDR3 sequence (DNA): TGCAGCGCTTTAGGACAGGGCGTCCGAGACCACAATGAGCAGTTCTTC. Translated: CSALGQGVRDHNEQFF.

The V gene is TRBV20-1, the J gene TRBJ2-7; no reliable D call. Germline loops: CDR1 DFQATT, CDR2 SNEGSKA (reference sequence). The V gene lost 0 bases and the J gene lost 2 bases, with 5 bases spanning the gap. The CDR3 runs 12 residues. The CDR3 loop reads CSAREQTYEQYV. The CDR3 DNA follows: TGCAGTGCTAGAGAACAGACCTACGAGCAGTACGTC.